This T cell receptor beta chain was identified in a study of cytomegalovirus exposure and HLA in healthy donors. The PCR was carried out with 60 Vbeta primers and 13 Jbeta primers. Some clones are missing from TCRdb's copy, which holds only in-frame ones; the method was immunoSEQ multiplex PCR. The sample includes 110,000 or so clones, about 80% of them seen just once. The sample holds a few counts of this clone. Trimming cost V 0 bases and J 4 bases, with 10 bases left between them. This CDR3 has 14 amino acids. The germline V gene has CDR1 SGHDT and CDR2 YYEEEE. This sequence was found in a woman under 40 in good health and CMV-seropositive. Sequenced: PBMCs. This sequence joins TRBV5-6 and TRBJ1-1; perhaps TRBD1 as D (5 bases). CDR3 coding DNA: TGTGCCAGCAGCTTGGTTCGGGGGAGCACTGAAGCTTTCTTT. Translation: CASSLVRGSTEAFF.